This entry features one T cell receptor beta chain sequence. Amplified TCR beta CDR3 regions came from RNA transcripts. The HTBI primer set served for first-round RT-PCR of the TCR CDR3. One entry per CDR3 protein, called by TCRdb with MiXCR from the multiplex PCR reads. The sample contains 730,000 or so distinct CDR3 sequences, under 20% of which appear only once. The sample originates from a study of T cells in Graves' hyperthyroidism and ophthalmopathy. Recently diagnosed hyperthyroidism of less than 2 months' duration affected patients aged 18 to 65. Criteria for exclusion of patients were uncontrolled infection, other autoimmune disease, pregnancy or lactation. The diagnoses drew upon clinical symptoms, serum thyroxine and TRAb, thyroid ultrasound and orbital computed tomography. Sequencing used blood. The receptor was derived from a woman aged 45-65 years with Graves' hyperthyroidism that later progressed to Graves' ophthalmopathy.

The CDR3 loop reads CASKLQGGYYEQYF. CDR3 in DNA: TGTGCCAGCAAGCTACAGGGGGGATATTACGAGCAGTACTTC. This rearrangement joins TRBV6-1 to TRBJ2-7, with 8 bases lining up with TRBD1. The CDR3 has 14 residues. Losses at the gene ends were 7 bases for V and 4 bases for J; bases not matched to a gene: 9. CDR1 is MNHNS and CDR2 is SASEGT in the germline V gene.